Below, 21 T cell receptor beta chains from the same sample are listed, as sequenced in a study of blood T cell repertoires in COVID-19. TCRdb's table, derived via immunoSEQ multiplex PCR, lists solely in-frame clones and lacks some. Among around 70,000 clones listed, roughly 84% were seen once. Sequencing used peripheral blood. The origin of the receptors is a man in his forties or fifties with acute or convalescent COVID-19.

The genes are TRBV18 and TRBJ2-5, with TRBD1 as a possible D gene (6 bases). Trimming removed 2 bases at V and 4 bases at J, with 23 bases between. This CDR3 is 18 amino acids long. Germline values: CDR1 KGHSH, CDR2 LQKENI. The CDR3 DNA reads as TGTGCCAGCTCACCAGTTCCAATTTTGGACAGAGAGGGAGAGACCCAGTACTTC. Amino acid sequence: CASSPVPILDREGETQYF.

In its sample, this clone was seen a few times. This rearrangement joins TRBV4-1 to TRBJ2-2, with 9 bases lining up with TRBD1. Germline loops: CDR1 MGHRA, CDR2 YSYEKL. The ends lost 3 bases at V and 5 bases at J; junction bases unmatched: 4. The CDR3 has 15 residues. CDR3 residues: CASSHRDRDTGELFF. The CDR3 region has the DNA TGCGCCAGCAGCCACAGGGACAGGGATACCGGGGAGCTGTTTTTT.

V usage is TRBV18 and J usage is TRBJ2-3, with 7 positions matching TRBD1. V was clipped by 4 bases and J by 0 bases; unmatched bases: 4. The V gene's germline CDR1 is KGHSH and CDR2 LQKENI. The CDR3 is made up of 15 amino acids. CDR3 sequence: CASSRDSISTDTQYF. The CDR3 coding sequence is TGTGCCAGCTCACGGGACAGTATTAGCACAGATACGCAGTATTTT.

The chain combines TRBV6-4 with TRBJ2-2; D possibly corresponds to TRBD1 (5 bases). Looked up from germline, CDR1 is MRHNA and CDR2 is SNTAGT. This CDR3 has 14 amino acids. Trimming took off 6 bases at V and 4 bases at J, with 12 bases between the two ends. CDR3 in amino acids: CASRSQGGTGELFF. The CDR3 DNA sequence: TGTGCCAGCAGGAGCCAGGGCGGCACCGGGGAGCTGTTTTTT.

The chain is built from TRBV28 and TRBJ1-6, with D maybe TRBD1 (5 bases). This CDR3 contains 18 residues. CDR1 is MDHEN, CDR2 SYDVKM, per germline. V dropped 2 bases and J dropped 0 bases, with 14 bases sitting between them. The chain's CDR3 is CASSLNARGGSYNSPLHF. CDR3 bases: TGTGCCAGCAGTTTAAACGCCCGCGGGGGCTCCTATAATTCACCCCTCCACTTT.

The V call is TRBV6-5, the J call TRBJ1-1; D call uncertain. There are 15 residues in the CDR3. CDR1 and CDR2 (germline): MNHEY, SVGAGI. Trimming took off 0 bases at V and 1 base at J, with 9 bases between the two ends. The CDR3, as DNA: TGTGCCAGCAGTTACTCAGCGGTGAGGAACACTGAAGCTTTCTTT. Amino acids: CASSYSAVRNTEAFF.

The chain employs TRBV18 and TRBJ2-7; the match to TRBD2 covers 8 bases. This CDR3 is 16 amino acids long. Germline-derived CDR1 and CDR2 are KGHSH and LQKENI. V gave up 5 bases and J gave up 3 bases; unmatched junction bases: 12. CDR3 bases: TGTGCCAGCTCAGCCCCGGGGGGGCCGGGAGGCTACGAGCAGTACTTC. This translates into CASSAPGGPGGYEQYF.

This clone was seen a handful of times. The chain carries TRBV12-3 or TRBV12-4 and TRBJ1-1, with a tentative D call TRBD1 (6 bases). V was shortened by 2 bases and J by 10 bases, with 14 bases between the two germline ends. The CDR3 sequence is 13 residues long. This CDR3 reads CASSLIGGIGAFF. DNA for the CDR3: TGTGCCAGCAGTTTAATAGGGGGTATTGGAGCTTTCTTT.

This chain's CDR3 is CASSITGGATDTQYF. The CDR3 DNA sequence: TGTGCCAGTAGTATAACGGGAGGAGCCACAGATACGCAGTATTTT. The chain has TRBV19 and TRBJ2-3, with TRBD2 matching over 7 bases. Germline V gene lookup returns CDR1 LNHDA and CDR2 SQIVND (reference sequence). With V trimmed by 2 bases and J by 2 bases, 4 bases remained unmatched. The CDR3 consists of 15 residues.

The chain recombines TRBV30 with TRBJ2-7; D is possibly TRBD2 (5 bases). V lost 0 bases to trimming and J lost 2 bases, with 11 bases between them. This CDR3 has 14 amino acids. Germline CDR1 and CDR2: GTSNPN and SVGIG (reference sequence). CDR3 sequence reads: CAWSVRGFPYEQYF. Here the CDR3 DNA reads TGTGCCTGGAGTGTACGAGGGTTCCCCTACGAGCAGTACTTC. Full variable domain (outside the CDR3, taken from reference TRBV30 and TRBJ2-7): SQTIHQWPATLVQPVGSPLSLECTVEGTSNPNLYWYRQAAGRGLQLLFYSVGIGQISSEVPQNLSASRPQDRQFILSSKKLLLSDSGFYLCAWSVRGFPYEQYFGPGTRLTVT.

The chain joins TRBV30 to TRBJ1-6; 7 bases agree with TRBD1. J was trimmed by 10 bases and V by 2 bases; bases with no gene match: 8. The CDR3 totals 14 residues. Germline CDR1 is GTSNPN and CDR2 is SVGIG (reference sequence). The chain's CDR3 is CAWSQGGARSPLHF. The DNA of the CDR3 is TGTGCCTGGAGTCAAGGGGGCGCGAGGTCACCCCTCCACTTT.

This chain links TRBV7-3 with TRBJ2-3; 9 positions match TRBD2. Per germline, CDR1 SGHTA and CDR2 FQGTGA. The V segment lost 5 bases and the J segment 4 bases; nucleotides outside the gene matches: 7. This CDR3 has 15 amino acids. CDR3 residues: CASSVAGGTADTQYF. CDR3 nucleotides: TGTGCCAGCAGCGTTGCGGGAGGGACTGCAGATACGCAGTATTTT.

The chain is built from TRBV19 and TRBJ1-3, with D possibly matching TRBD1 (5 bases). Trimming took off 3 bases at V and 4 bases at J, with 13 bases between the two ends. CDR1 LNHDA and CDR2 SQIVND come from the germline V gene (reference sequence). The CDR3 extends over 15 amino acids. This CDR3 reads CASSMATVRGNTIYF. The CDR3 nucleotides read TGTGCCAGTAGTATGGCGACAGTACGAGGAAACACCATATATTTT.

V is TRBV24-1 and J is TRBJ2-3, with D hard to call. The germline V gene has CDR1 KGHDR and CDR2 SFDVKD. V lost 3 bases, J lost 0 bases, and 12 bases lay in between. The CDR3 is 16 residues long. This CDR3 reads CATSDPLRSSTDTQYF. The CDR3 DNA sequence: TGTGCCACCAGTGATCCACTACGCTCTAGCACAGATACGCAGTATTTT.

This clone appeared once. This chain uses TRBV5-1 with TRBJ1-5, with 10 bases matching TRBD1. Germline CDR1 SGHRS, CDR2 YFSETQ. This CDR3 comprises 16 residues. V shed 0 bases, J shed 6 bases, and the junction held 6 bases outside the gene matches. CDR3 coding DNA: TGCGCCAGCAGCTTGGGGGCCGGGACAGGGGTTCAGCCCCAGCATTTT. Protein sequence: CASSLGAGTGVQPQHF.

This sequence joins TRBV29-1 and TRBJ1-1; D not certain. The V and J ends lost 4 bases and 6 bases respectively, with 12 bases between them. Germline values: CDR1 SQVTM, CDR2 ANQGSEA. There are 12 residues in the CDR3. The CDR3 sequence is CSVVTAYAEAFF. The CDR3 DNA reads TGCAGCGTTGTAACAGCCTACGCTGAAGCTTTCTTT.

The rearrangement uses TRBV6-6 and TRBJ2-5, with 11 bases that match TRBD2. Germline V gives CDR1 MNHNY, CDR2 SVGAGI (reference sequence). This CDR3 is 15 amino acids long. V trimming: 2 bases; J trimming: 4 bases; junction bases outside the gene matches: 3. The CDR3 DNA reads TGTGCCAGCAGTTACGTTCTAGCGGGAGGAGAGACCCAGTACTTC. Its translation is CASSYVLAGGETQYF.

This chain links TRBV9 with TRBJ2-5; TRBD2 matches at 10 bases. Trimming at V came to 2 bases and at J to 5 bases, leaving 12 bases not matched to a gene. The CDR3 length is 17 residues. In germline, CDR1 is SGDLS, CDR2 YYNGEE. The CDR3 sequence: CASSVPQERGGRETQYF. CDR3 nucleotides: TGTGCCAGCAGCGTCCCCCAGGAGCGGGGGGGCCGGGAGACCCAGTACTTC.

In DNA form, the CDR3 reads TGTGCCAGCAGCTGGACGGGAGCGGGGGACAATGAGCAGTTCTTC. Translated, it gives CASSWTGAGDNEQFF. The chain combines TRBV9 with TRBJ2-1; TRBD2 matches at 8 bases. Trimming at V came to 4 bases and at J to 5 bases, leaving 8 bases not matched to a gene. The CDR3 covers 15 residues. Germline V gene lookup returns CDR1 SGDLS and CDR2 YYNGEE.

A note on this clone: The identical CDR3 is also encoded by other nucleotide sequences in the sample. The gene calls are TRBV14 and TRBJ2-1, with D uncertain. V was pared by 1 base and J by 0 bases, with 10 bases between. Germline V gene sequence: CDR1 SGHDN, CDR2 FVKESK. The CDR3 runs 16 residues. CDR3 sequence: CASSQGSPSSYNEQFF. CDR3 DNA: TGTGCCAGCAGCCAAGGGAGCCCTAGCTCCTACAATGAGCAGTTCTTC.

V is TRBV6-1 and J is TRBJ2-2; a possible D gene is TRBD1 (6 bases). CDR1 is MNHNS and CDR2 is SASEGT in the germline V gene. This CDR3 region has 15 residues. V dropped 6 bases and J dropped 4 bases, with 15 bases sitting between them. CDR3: CASSALQGSTGELFF. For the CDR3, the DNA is TGTGCCAGCAGCGCACTACAGGGTAGCACCGGGGAGCTGTTTTTT.